A selection of T cell receptor beta chains follows, all from one sample in a study of regulatory and conventional T cells in RAG deficiency. Profiled with immunoSEQ multiplex PCR; TCRdb holds only in-frame clones, not every one. The data hold some 30,000 clones, with around 96% observed a single time. These same records also appear under a second study, on regulatory T cells.

Sequencing used CD25- CD4+ T cells sorted from blood. The receptors come from a human donor in good health. Each CDR3 is given with its conserved first and last residue. D genes are given only for firm matches. Size is stated for part of the rows, as once, few or many counts, or as a class when the clone is expanded.

v_call: TRBV5-6; clone_size: -; d_call: TRBD1; j_call: TRBJ1-2; cdr3_aa: CASSPTGDGYTF; cdr3_nt: TGTGCCAGCAGCCCCACAGGGGATGGCTACACCTTC
v_call: TRBV7-2; clone_size: once; d_call: -; j_call: TRBJ1-5; cdr3_aa: CASSQLTDNQPQHF; cdr3_nt: TGTGCCAGCAGCCAATTGACAGACAATCAGCCCCAGCATTTT
v_call: TRBV11-2; clone_size: -; d_call: TRBD2; j_call: TRBJ2-2; cdr3_aa: CASSATSGYTGELFF; cdr3_nt: TGTGCCAGCAGCGCAACTAGCGGGTACACCGGGGAGCTGTTTTTT
v_call: TRBV5-4; clone_size: -; d_call: -; j_call: TRBJ2-3; cdr3_aa: CASSFSGSTDTRYF; cdr3_nt: TGTGCCAGCAGCTTTAGCGGTAGCACAGATACGCGGTATTTT
v_call: TRBV18; clone_size: -; d_call: -; j_call: TRBJ1-5; cdr3_aa: CASSPRGQGFGQPQHF; cdr3_nt: TGTGCCAGCTCACCACGGGGCCAGGGTTTTGGTCAGCCCCAGCATTTT
v_call: TRBV6-5; clone_size: -; d_call: TRBD1; j_call: TRBJ1-2; cdr3_aa: CASSPWNRGLGGYTF; cdr3_nt: TGTGCCAGCAGCCCCTGGAACAGGGGATTGGGTGGCTACACCTTC
v_call: TRBV9; clone_size: -; d_call: TRBD2; j_call: TRBJ2-7; cdr3_aa: CASSAGTSGIYEQYF; cdr3_nt: TGTGCCAGCAGCGCTGGGACTAGCGGAATTTACGAGCAGTACTTC
v_call: TRBV5-1; clone_size: -; d_call: TRBD2; j_call: TRBJ2-5; cdr3_aa: CASSLGQRGDQETQYF; cdr3_nt: TGCGCCAGCAGCTTGGGGCAGCGGGGGGACCAAGAGACCCAGTACTTC
v_call: TRBV30; clone_size: -; d_call: TRBD1; j_call: TRBJ1-6; cdr3_aa: CAWSRQGSRRSYNSPLHF; cdr3_nt: TGTGCCTGGAGTAGACAGGGGAGTAGAAGGTCCTATAATTCACCCCTCCACTTT
v_call: TRBV7-2; clone_size: -; d_call: -; j_call: TRBJ1-1; cdr3_aa: CASSLDGGRNTEAFF; cdr3_nt: TGTGCCAGCAGCTTAGACGGGGGGCGCAACACTGAAGCTTTCTTT
v_call: TRBV6-4; clone_size: -; d_call: TRBD1; j_call: TRBJ1-1; cdr3_aa: CASSDTLKGTGMVTEAFF; cdr3_nt: TGTGCCAGCAGTGACACGTTAAAGGGGACAGGGATGGTAACTGAAGCTTTCTTT
v_call: TRBV29-1; clone_size: -; d_call: TRBD1; j_call: TRBJ1-4; cdr3_aa: CSVETGGGEKLFF; cdr3_nt: TGCAGCGTTGAGACAGGGGGAGGTGAAAAACTGTTTTTT
v_call: TRBV14; clone_size: -; d_call: TRBD2; j_call: TRBJ2-3; cdr3_aa: CASSQSPWTSGRRGDTQYF; cdr3_nt: TGTGCCAGCAGCCAGAGCCCGTGGACTAGCGGGAGGAGGGGCGATACGCAGTATTTT
v_call: TRBV9; clone_size: -; d_call: TRBD1; j_call: TRBJ1-1; cdr3_aa: CASSPDRDTEAFF; cdr3_nt: TGTGCCAGCAGCCCTGACAGGGACACTGAAGCTTTCTTT
v_call: TRBV28; clone_size: -; d_call: TRBD1; j_call: TRBJ2-7; cdr3_aa: CASKGTELYEQYF; cdr3_nt: TGTGCCAGCAAAGGGACAGAGCTTTACGAGCAGTACTTC
v_call: TRBV7-3; clone_size: -; d_call: TRBD2; j_call: TRBJ2-7; cdr3_aa: CASSLTGGTDSYEQYF; cdr3_nt: TGTGCCAGCAGCCTGACGGGGGGGACCGACTCCTACGAGCAGTACTTC
v_call: TRBV11-2; clone_size: -; d_call: TRBD1; j_call: TRBJ2-7; cdr3_aa: CASSRPGQVSYEQYF; cdr3_nt: TGTGCCAGCAGCCGTCCGGGACAGGTTTCCTACGAGCAGTACTTC
v_call: TRBV4-1; clone_size: -; d_call: -; j_call: TRBJ1-6; cdr3_aa: CASSRDGGRNSPLHF; cdr3_nt: TGCGCCAGCAGCCGAGATGGGGGGAGAAATTCCCCCCTCCACTTT
v_call: TRBV10-1; clone_size: -; d_call: TRBD2; j_call: TRBJ2-3; cdr3_aa: CASTGGLAGGTDTQYF; cdr3_nt: TGCGCCAGCACCGGGGGACTAGCGGGGGGCACAGATACGCAGTATTTT
v_call: TRBV7-6; clone_size: -; d_call: TRBD1; j_call: TRBJ1-5; cdr3_aa: CASSADRGLHQPQHF; cdr3_nt: TGTGCCAGCAGCGCCGACAGGGGCTTACATCAGCCCCAGCATTTT